Here is one T cell receptor (beta chain) with its context. Its antigen is not identified. This record comes from a study of T-cell memory formation after mild COVID-19. Whole-study results and caveats: Pre-infection memory held some responding clones, suggesting pre-existing cross-reactive T cells responded. Clones shrinking from day 15 to 85 showed even CD4/CD8 mixes; later expanders tilted CD4+. The CD4+ clones that contracted clustered mainly within CM and EM, and the CD8+ clones concentrated in EMRA.

The CDR3 covers 15 residues. Between the trimmed V and J ends, which lost 5 bases and 2 bases, there was a span of 13 bases. The germline CDR1 and CDR2 sequences are SGHTA and FQGNSA. Researchers used 5'RACE with constant-segment primers to make TCR alpha and TCR beta cDNA libraries that carry sample barcodes and UMIs. TCRdb reanalysed the 5' RACE reads using MiXCR and keeps one entry per CDR3 protein. The sample has around 400,000 distinct CDR3 sequences; roughly 26% are singletons. V and J are TRBV7-2 and TRBJ1-3; D might be TRBD1 (5 bases). Sequenced: PBMCs or a T cell subset sorted from them (not recorded which). The TCR originated in an adult woman who had mild COVID-19 (a few samples of this study predate the infection). Cell type and time point are not known. CDR3 sequence: CASSTAGGTGNTIYF. The CDR3 region has the DNA TGTGCCAGCAGCACAGCCGGGGGGACTGGAAACACCATATATTTT.